The 17 T cell receptor beta chains below all came from one sample that was sequenced in a study of T cells in Graves' hyperthyroidism and ophthalmopathy. It was RNA transcripts that yielded the amplified TCR beta CDR3 regions. With the HTBI primer set, the TCR CDR3 went through a first round of RT-PCR. TCRdb processed the multiplex PCR reads anew with MiXCR; each CDR3 protein has one entry. Found here are around 450,000 distinct CDR3 sequences, approximately 15% of them singletons; the top ten hold 5.3%. The sample taken for sequencing was blood. The receptors were sampled from a woman aged 18-29 years with Graves' hyperthyroidism.

Ten or more counts support this clonotype. The chain combines TRBV12-3 or TRBV12-4 with TRBJ1-2; possibly TRBD1 for D (5 bases). Trimming took 0 bases from V and 8 from J, leaving 19 bases between them. The CDR3 contains 16 residues. The CDR3 DNA follows: TGTGCCAGCAGTTTAGCCTCGGGACCGAGGATGGAGGGCTACACCTTC. It yields the protein CASSLASGPRMEGYTF.

This clonotype was observed many times. The gene calls are TRBV3-1 and TRBJ1-4; possibly TRBD1 for D (6 bases). V lost 3 bases and J lost 0, with 14 bases in between. The CDR3 loop spans 17 amino acids. Germline loops: CDR1 LGHDT, CDR2 YNNKEL (reference sequence). CDR3: CASSQSAGGTTNEKLFF. For the CDR3, the DNA is TGTGCCAGCAGCCAGAGTGCCGGGGGCACAACTAATGAAAAACTGTTTTTT.

This clonotype was observed at least ten times. This chain uses TRBV5-6 with TRBJ2-7, with 7 bases lining up with TRBD2. Germline trimming cut 4 bases from V and 1 base from J; bases unmatched to any gene: 5. Germline CDR1 is SGHDT and CDR2 is YYEEEE. The CDR3 has 14 amino acids. CDR3 DNA sequence: TGTGCCAGCAGCCGGCTTAGCGGGTCCTACGAGCAGTACTTC. This sequence encodes CASSRLSGSYEQYF.

This clonotype was observed at least ten times. The chain has TRBV6-2 or TRBV6-3 and TRBJ2-7, with D unresolved. CDR3 size: 15 residues. V was shortened by 0 bases and J by 2 bases, with 11 bases between the two germline ends. Germline V gene sequence: CDR1 MNHEY, CDR2 SVGEGT. CDR3 in amino acids: CASSYSAASTYEQYF. The CDR3 coding sequence is TGTGCCAGCAGTTACTCTGCAGCCTCAACCTACGAGCAGTACTTC.

The table lists this clonotype with many counts. The J gene is TRBJ2-3, the V gene TRBV7-2; D is unresolved. Germline assignment: CDR1 SGHTA and CDR2 FQGNSA. The CDR3 consists of 15 residues. Trimming left V 4 bases short and J 1 base short, with 12 bases between. CDR3 amino acids: CASSSQGLGTDTQYF. The CDR3 nucleotides are TGTGCCAGCAGCTCCCAAGGCCTAGGCACAGATACGCAGTATTTT. Full variable domain (rest looked up from reference TRBV7-2 and TRBJ2-3): GAGVSQSPSNKVTEKGKDVELRCDPISGHTALYWYRQSLGQGLEFLIYFQGNSAPDKSGLPSDRFSAERTGGSVSTLTIQRTQQEDSAVYLCASSSQGLGTDTQYFGPGTRLTVL.

The chain combines TRBV18 with TRBJ2-7, with 9 bases aligning to TRBD2. Trimming cost V 2 bases and J 2 bases; bases outside gene matches: 7. Looked up from germline, CDR1 is KGHSH and CDR2 is LQKENI. This CDR3 spans 16 amino acids. In DNA form, the CDR3 reads TGTGCCAGCTCACCAATCGGAAGCGGGAGGACCTACGAGCAGTACTTC. Translated, it gives CASSPIGSGRTYEQYF. The full variable domain, completed using reference TRBV18 and TRBJ2-7, is NAGVMQNPRHLVRRRGQEARLRCSPMKGHSHVYWYRQLPEEGLKFMVYLQKENIIDESGMPKERFSAEFPKEGPSILRIQQVVRGDSAAYFCASSPIGSGRTYEQYFGPGTRLTVT.

This chain connects TRBV7-2 to TRBJ2-1, with TRBD1 identical over 7 bases. The V segment lost 3 bases and the J segment 4 bases; nucleotides outside the gene matches: 6. The germline CDR1 and CDR2 sequences are SGHTA and FQGNSA. The CDR3 length is 15 residues. CDR3 amino acids: CASSFRGTVYNEQFF. CDR3 bases: TGTGCCAGCAGCTTTAGGGGGACAGTATACAATGAGCAGTTCTTC.

There are a few counts of this clonotype. The CDR3 DNA follows: TGTGCCAGCAGTTTATGGGGGACACTAGGCACCTACGAGCAGTACTTC. As protein: CASSLWGTLGTYEQYF. The gene calls are TRBV28 and TRBJ2-7; D is possibly TRBD1 (6 bases). Trimming left V 0 bases short and J 2 bases short, with 14 bases between. CDR3 size: 16 residues. The germline gives CDR1 MDHEN, CDR2 SYDVKM.

The gene calls are TRBV28 and TRBJ1-6; D is perhaps TRBD1 (5 bases). This CDR3 comprises 14 residues. V lost 8 bases, J lost 9 bases, and 17 bases lay in between. Germline V gene sequence: CDR1 MDHEN, CDR2 SYDVKM. The DNA of the CDR3 is TGTGCCAGCTTCGACGGGGGGGGAGGTTCACCCCTCCACTTT. Translating it yields CASFDGGGGSPLHF.

This chain links TRBV9 with TRBJ2-3; 8 bases fit TRBD2. The germline V gene encodes CDR1 SGDLS and CDR2 YYNGEE. The CDR3 runs to 15 residues. V lost 3 bases and J lost 5; bases outside the gene matches: 8. The CDR3 loop is CASSGAGVMVDTQYF. For the CDR3, the DNA is TGTGCCAGCAGCGGAGCGGGAGTCATGGTAGATACGCAGTATTTT.

The chain has TRBV9 and TRBJ2-1; D is perhaps TRBD1 (5 bases). The length of the CDR3 is 13 residues. Germline values: CDR1 SGDLS, CDR2 YYNGEE. Trimming took 0 bases from V and 8 from J, leaving 9 bases between them. CDR3 sequence (DNA): TGTGCCAGCAGCGTAGGAAGGGGCGATGAGCAGTTCTTC. Translated, it gives CASSVGRGDEQFF.

In this sample, this clonotype turned up many times. The V gene is TRBV2, the J gene TRBJ1-1, with TRBD1 matching over 8 bases. Germline lookup yields CDR1 SNHLY and CDR2 FYNNEI. This CDR3 comprises 17 residues. V was clipped by 3 bases and J by 1 base; unmatched bases: 10. CDR3: CASSDGGRGRRNTEAFF. The CDR3 bases are TGTGCCAGCAGTGACGGGGGCAGGGGGCGTCGGAACACTGAAGCTTTCTTT.

This clonotype has only one observation. The CDR3 region is CASKHGTGELFF. DNA of the CDR3: TGTGCCAGCAAACATGGCACCGGGGAGCTGTTTTTT. V and J are TRBV2 and TRBJ2-2; D not certain. V shed 7 bases and J shed 4 bases, with 7 bases lying between them. This CDR3 region has 12 residues. Germline values: CDR1 SNHLY, CDR2 FYNNEI.

The chain has TRBV30 and TRBJ2-7; D may be TRBD2 (6 bases). With 4 bases removed from V and 6 bases from J, the gap between germline ends came to 10 bases. CDR1 is GTSNPN and CDR2 is SVGIG in the germline V gene (reference sequence). The CDR3 runs to 11 residues. CDR3 in DNA: TGTGCCTGGAATCTGGGAGGCGAGCAGTACTTC. Protein: CAWNLGGEQYF.

This clonotype was detected a few times. The chain joins TRBV6-1 to TRBJ2-7; 10 bases are a match to TRBD2. There are 17 residues in the CDR3. V dropped 6 bases and J dropped 2; count of bases not matched to a gene: 13. Germline CDR1 MNHNS, CDR2 SASEGT. The CDR3 loop reads CASRRTSGLATAYEQYF. In nucleotides, the CDR3 is TGTGCCAGCAGGAGAACCTCGGGACTAGCGACAGCCTACGAGCAGTACTTC.

The V gene is TRBV5-8, the J gene TRBJ2-1, with 10 nucleotides matching TRBD2. V gave up 0 bases and J gave up 6 bases; unmatched junction bases: 6. The CDR3 is 16 residues long. Germline V lookup: CDR1 SGHTS, CDR2 YDEGEE. The CDR3 DNA reads as TGTGCCAGCAGCTTGGCCGGGACTAGCGCGACCAATGAGCAGTTCTTC. It codes for CASSLAGTSATNEQFF. Full variable domain (remainder filled in from reference TRBV5-8 and TRBJ2-1): EAGVTQSPTHLIKTRGQQATLRCSPISGHTSVYWYQQALGLGLQFLLWYDEGEERNRGNFPPRFSGRQFPNYSSELNVNALELEDSALYLCASSLAGTSATNEQFFGPGTRLTVL.

There are a few counts of this clonotype. CDR3 in amino acids: CASSQIPPGGAGTGELFF. DNA for the CDR3: TGTGCCAGCAGTCAGATCCCCCCTGGGGGTGCGGGCACCGGGGAGCTGTTTTTT. The V gene is TRBV2, the J gene TRBJ2-2; TRBD1 or TRBD2 may be the D gene (5 bases each). The CDR3 is 18 amino acids. Germline V gene sequence: CDR1 SNHLY, CDR2 FYNNEI. Trimming removed 5 bases at V and 4 bases at J, with 23 bases between.